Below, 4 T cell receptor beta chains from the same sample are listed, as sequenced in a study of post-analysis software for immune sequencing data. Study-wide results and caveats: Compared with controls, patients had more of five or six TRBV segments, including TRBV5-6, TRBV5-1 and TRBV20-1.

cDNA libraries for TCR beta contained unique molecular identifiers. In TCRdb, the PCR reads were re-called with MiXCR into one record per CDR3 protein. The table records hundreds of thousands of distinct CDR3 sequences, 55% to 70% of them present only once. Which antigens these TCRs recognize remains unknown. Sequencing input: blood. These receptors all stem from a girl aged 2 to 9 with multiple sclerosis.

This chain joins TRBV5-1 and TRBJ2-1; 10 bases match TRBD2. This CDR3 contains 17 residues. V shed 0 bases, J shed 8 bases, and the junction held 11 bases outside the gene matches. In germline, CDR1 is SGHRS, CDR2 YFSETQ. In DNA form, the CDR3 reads TGCGCCAGCAGCTTGGCAGTAGCGGGAGGACCGTTGGATGAGCAGTTCTTC. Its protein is CASSLAVAGGPLDEQFF.

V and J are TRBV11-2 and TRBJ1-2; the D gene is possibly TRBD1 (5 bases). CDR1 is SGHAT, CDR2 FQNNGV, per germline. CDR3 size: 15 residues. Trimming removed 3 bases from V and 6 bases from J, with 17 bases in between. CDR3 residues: CASSFLGVVIHGYTF. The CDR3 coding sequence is TGTGCCAGCAGCTTTCTGGGGGTAGTAATCCATGGCTACACCTTC.

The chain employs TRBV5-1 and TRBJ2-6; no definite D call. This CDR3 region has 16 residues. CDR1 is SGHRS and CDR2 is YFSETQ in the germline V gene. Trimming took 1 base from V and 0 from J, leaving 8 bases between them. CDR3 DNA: TGCGCCAGCAGCTTGCGAAGCAGCTCTGGGGCCAACGTCCTGACTTTC. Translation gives CASSLRSSSGANVLTF.

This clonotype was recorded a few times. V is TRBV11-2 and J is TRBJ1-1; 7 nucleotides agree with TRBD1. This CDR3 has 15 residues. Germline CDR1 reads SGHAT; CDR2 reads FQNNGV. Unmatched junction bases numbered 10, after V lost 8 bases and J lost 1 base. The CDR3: CASSRDSWTNTEAFF. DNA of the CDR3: TGTGCCAGCTCGCGGGACAGTTGGACGAACACTGAAGCTTTCTTT.